The source of this T cell receptor beta chain is a study of tumor and adjacent non-tumor tissue in lung cancer. In the study overall: There were about twelve adenocarcinoma, a couple of squamous cell carcinoma and 1 small cell lung cancer cases. Stage I to III disease affected over nine men and roughly five women aged about 31 to 85.

CDR1 MDHEN and CDR2 SYDVKM come from the germline V gene. V lost 9 bases and J lost 2, with 14 bases in between. The CDR3 is 15 residues long. On this clonotype: Its antigen is still unknown.

The library came from three nested PCR rounds adapted from ARM-PCR protocols. TCRdb passed the multiplex PCR reads through MiXCR, listing each CDR3 protein once. This table has tens of thousands of distinct CDR3 sequences, about two thirds appearing once. Study results and caveats: Compared with tumor, normal lung showed significantly lower TCR diversity.

RNA was extracted from bulk tissue without any cell sorting. The normal lung tissue was taken more than 3 cm from the tumor edge. The sequenced sample was distant non-tumor lung tissue. This clonotype was obtained from a woman in her fifties or sixties with non-small cell lung cancer. The chain combines TRBV28 with TRBJ2-6; D might be TRBD1 (7 bases). Here the CDR3 reads CASITGEAGANVLTF. Written as DNA, the CDR3 is TGTGCCAGTATCACAGGGGAGGCTGGGGCCAACGTCCTGACTTTC.